These 20 T cell receptor beta chains originate from one sample sequenced in a study of cytomegalovirus exposure and HLA in healthy donors (dated by TCRdb to 2017 to 2019). The library was generated by the immunoSEQ multiplex PCR assay. The multiplex PCR relied on a mix of 60 forward primers for TCR Vbeta segments and 13 reverse primers for TCR Jbeta segments. TCRdb mirrors the immuneACCESS table, restricted to in-frame sequences. Some clones are absent from its copies; in checked studies, under half trace to an unresolved V gene, and the reason for the others is unknown. Here the sample has over 65,000 clones; around 78% occur a single time. The biggest ten clones account for about 8.8% of the sample. The sample comprised PBMCs. These receptors all stem from a man aged 35 to 55 in good health and CMV-seronegative.

Notes on this clone: Germline and junction disagree at one end, which may indicate a read error. Different DNA sequences within this sample yield the same CDR3. The chain links TRBV5-4 to TRBJ2-2, with 9 positions matching TRBD1. CDR3 size: 16 residues. CDR1 is SGHNT and CDR2 is YYREEE in the germline V gene (reference sequence). CDR3 nucleotide sequence: TGTGCAAGCAACCAATTAGGACAGGGGAGCACCGGGGAGCTGTTTTTT. Its protein product is CASNQLGQGSTGELFF. Looking up the rest from reference TRBV5-4 and TRBJ2-2 gives the full variable domain: ETGVTQSPTHLIKTRGQQVTLRCSSQSGHNTVSWYQQALGQGPQFIFQYYREEENGRGNFPPRFSGLQFPNYSSELNVNALELDDSALYLCASNQLGQGSTGELFFGEGSRLTVL.

The chain employs TRBV15 and TRBJ2-1, with TRBD1 matching over 9 bases. This CDR3 contains 15 residues. V was clipped by 7 bases and J by 0 bases; unmatched bases: 4. Germline loops: CDR1 LNHNV, CDR2 YYDKDF (reference sequence). The CDR3 nucleotides read TGTGCCACCACTGACAGGGGGGGCTCCTACAATGAGCAGTTCTTC. Protein sequence: CATTDRGGSYNEQFF.

The rearrangement joins TRBV5-1 to TRBJ2-2; D ambiguous. The CDR3 is made up of 14 amino acids. V was clipped by 1 base and J by 6 bases, with 10 bases between them. The germline gives CDR1 SGHRS, CDR2 YFSETQ. The CDR3 DNA reads TGCGCCAGCAGCTTGTTGGGCACGGCCGGGGAGCTGTTTTTT. It encodes CASSLLGTAGELFF.

DNA of the CDR3: TGTGCCAGCAGCGTAGGAGGCAGGGGGGCACAAGAGACCCAGTACTTC. This gives the protein CASSVGGRGAQETQYF. V usage is TRBV9 and J usage is TRBJ2-5; D may be TRBD1 (7 bases). The length of the CDR3 is 16 residues. V shed 0 bases and J shed 2 bases, with 14 bases lying between them. The germline V gene has CDR1 SGDLS and CDR2 YYNGEE.

This sequence joins TRBV5-4 and TRBJ2-2; 7 bases map to TRBD2. This CDR3 comprises 17 residues. CDR1 and CDR2 from the germline V gene are SGHNT and YYREEE (reference sequence). V lost 0 bases and J lost 8; bases outside the gene matches: 13. CDR3 in amino acids: CASSLVLWEGLTGELFF. CDR3 DNA: TGTGCCAGCAGCTTGGTCTTGTGGGAGGGCCTTACTGGGGAGCTGTTTTTT.

On this clone itself: One base separates it from a far larger clone, so it is likely a read error. The same CDR3 can be traced to other DNA sequences in this sample. V and J are TRBV5-1 and TRBJ1-1, with a weak D call TRBD1 (6 bases). Germline loops: CDR1 SGHRS, CDR2 YFSETQ. The CDR3 spans 16 residues. CDR3 nucleotide sequence: TGCGCTAGCAGTGGGACGACCACAGGGCAGGCTACTGAAGCTTTCTTT. Translated, it gives CASSGTTTGQATEAFF. The full variable domain, completed using reference TRBV5-1 and TRBJ1-1, is KAGVTQTPRYLIKTRGQQVTLSCSPISGHRSVSWYQQTPGQGLQFLFEYFSETQRNKGNFPGRFSGRQFSNSRSEMNVSTLELGDSALYLCASSGTTTGQATEAFFGQGTRLTVV.

V usage is TRBV25-1 and J usage is TRBJ1-6; TRBD1 agrees at 8 bases. CDR1 and CDR2 (germline): MGHDK, SYGVNS. Trimming at V came to 2 bases and at J to 11 bases, leaving 5 bases not matched to a gene. The CDR3 spans 14 residues. CDR3 DNA: TGTGCCAGCAGTGAACAGGGGGCGGCGACACCCCTCCACTTT. It specifies CASSEQGAATPLHF.

The chain joins TRBV5-5 to TRBJ1-6, with TRBD1 identical over 10 bases. The V segment lost 3 bases and the J segment 9 bases; nucleotides outside the gene matches: 3. Germline V gives CDR1 SGHKS, CDR2 YYEKEE (reference sequence). CDR3 length equals 14 residues. Written as DNA, the CDR3 is TGTGCCAGCAGCTACGACAGGGGGCCTTCACCCCTCCACTTT. Encoded protein: CASSYDRGPSPLHF.

This chain joins TRBV11-2 and TRBJ2-5, with D perhaps TRBD2 (5 bases). V was trimmed by 7 bases and J by 4 bases, leaving 13 bases between them. Germline CDR1 SGHAT, CDR2 FQNNGV. CDR3 size: 13 residues. The CDR3 DNA sequence: TGTGCCAGCAACAAGGGCGGGTTAGAGACCCAGTACTTC. Protein: CASNKGGLETQYF.

The chain uses TRBV5-1 and TRBJ2-7; TRBD2 matches at 7 bases. J lost 2 bases, V lost 1 base, and 6 bases had no gene match. The CDR3 has 15 residues. Germline V gene data show CDR1 as SGHRS and CDR2 as YFSETQ. CDR3 residues: CASSLFLGLTYEQYF. The CDR3 DNA sequence: TGCGCCAGCAGCTTGTTTTTGGGACTAACCTACGAGCAGTACTTC.

In this sample, this clone turned up a few times. This sequence joins TRBV6-6 and TRBJ1-3, with 7 bases that match TRBD1. The CDR3 covers 15 residues. V lost 2 bases to trimming and J lost 2 bases; unmatched junction nucleotides: 3. Germline assignment: CDR1 MNHNY and CDR2 SVGAGI (reference sequence). CDR3 sequence (DNA): TGTGCCAGCAGTTACCACACAGGGGCTGGAAACACCATATATTTT. This translates into CASSYHTGAGNTIYF.

This chain links TRBV4-2 with TRBJ1-4; 7 bases are a match to TRBD1. V was pared by 0 bases and J by 6 bases, with 7 bases of the junction left unmatched. The V gene's germline CDR1 is LGHNA and CDR2 YNFKEQ. The CDR3 loop spans 16 amino acids. In nucleotides, the CDR3 is TGTGCCAGCAGCCAAGATGCGGGACAGAGCCATGAAAAACTGTTTTTT. Its protein is CASSQDAGQSHEKLFF.

In nucleotides, the CDR3 is TGCGCCAGCAGCTTGAGTCGGGAACAGGGATGGGCCTATGGCTACACCTTC. It codes for CASSLSREQGWAYGYTF. The rearrangement joins TRBV5-1 to TRBJ1-2, with D maybe TRBD1 (6 bases). The V and J ends lost 1 base and 4 bases respectively, with 20 bases between them. This CDR3 comprises 17 residues. Germline loops: CDR1 SGHRS, CDR2 YFSETQ. Full variable domain (outside the CDR3, taken from reference TRBV5-1 and TRBJ1-2): KAGVTQTPRYLIKTRGQQVTLSCSPISGHRSVSWYQQTPGQGLQFLFEYFSETQRNKGNFPGRFSGRQFSNSRSEMNVSTLELGDSALYLCASSLSREQGWAYGYTFGSGTRLTVV.

The genes are TRBV9 and TRBJ2-3; 10 bases map to TRBD2. This CDR3 has 14 residues. Germline trimming cut 4 bases from V and 11 bases from J; bases unmatched to any gene: 10. Germline values: CDR1 SGDLS, CDR2 YYNGEE. The CDR3 protein is CASSPRTSGRGQYF. In DNA, the CDR3 is TGTGCCAGCAGCCCTCGGACTAGCGGACGGGGGCAGTATTTT.

The rearrangement joins TRBV6-6 to TRBJ2-3; 11 bases are shared with TRBD2. The CDR3 runs to 14 residues. V gave up 7 bases and J gave up 6 bases; unmatched junction bases: 6. The germline gives CDR1 MNHNY, CDR2 SVGAGI (reference sequence). In DNA, the CDR3 is TGTGCCAGCAAAAGACTAGCGGGATTTGATACGCAGTATTTT. This sequence encodes CASKRLAGFDTQYF.

The rearrangement links TRBV6-1 to TRBJ1-2; D gene uncertain. CDR3 length equals 11 residues. Trimming pared 4 bases from V and 5 bases from J, leaving 5 bases between. Germline V gene sequence: CDR1 MNHNS, CDR2 SASEGT. Written as DNA, the CDR3 is TGTGCCAGCAGTGGCGGTTATGGCTACACCTTC. Translation: CASSGGYGYTF.

In this sample, this clone turned up once. Written as DNA, the CDR3 is TGTGCCATCAGTCCAGGGGGGAGGGAGACCCAGTACTTC. Translated: CAISPGGRETQYF. This sequence joins TRBV10-3 and TRBJ2-5, with a possible D match to TRBD1 (7 bases). Trimming removed 5 bases at V and 5 bases at J, with 12 bases between. CDR1 is ENHRY, CDR2 SYGVKD, per germline. The CDR3 spans 13 residues.

This clone showed up just a few times. The chain is built from TRBV5-6 and TRBJ1-2, with 7 bases matching TRBD1. This CDR3 spans 13 amino acids. After removal of 4 bases from V and 7 bases from J, the junction contained 7 bases not matched to a gene. Germline loops: CDR1 SGHDT, CDR2 YYEEEE. CDR3 DNA sequence: TGTGCCAGCAGCGTTGCCGGGACAGTTGGCTACACCTTC. It translates to CASSVAGTVGYTF.

V is TRBV18 and J is TRBJ1-5; tentatively, D is TRBD1 (6 bases). Germline V lookup: CDR1 KGHSH, CDR2 LQKENI. The CDR3 runs 15 residues. Trimming removed 4 bases from V and 0 bases from J, with 10 bases in between. The CDR3 DNA follows: TGTGCCAGCTCACTACAGGGAAATAGCAATCAGCCCCAGCATTTT. Its translation: CASSLQGNSNQPQHF.

The chain joins TRBV29-1 to TRBJ2-1; D might be TRBD2 (5 bases). This CDR3 comprises 13 residues. CDR1 and CDR2 (germline): SQVTM, ANQGSEA. V lost 8 bases to trimming and J lost 0 bases, with 11 bases between them. The CDR3, as DNA: TGCAGCTCCGGACTGAGCTCCTACAATGAGCAGTTCTTC. Translation gives CSSGLSSYNEQFF.